Sequencing of this T cell receptor (beta chain) was carried out in a study of T cell clones after liver transplantation. From germline, CDR1 is MNHNS and CDR2 SASEGT. Trimming took 4 bases from V and 2 from J, leaving 12 bases between them. This CDR3 spans 14 amino acids. Profiling relied on immunoSEQ multiplex PCR, and the TCRdb table lists in-frame clones only, not all of them. The sample has some 70,000 clones, about four fifths seen once. The sample here was CD4+ T cells from blood, taken before liver transplant. The chain joins TRBV6-1 to TRBJ2-7, with D perhaps assigned TRBD1 or TRBD2 (6 bases each). The clonotype originates from a human donor who received a liver transplant. CDR3 in amino acids: CASSGGTQAYEQYF. The CDR3 DNA reads TGTGCCAGCAGTGGCGGGACACAGGCCTACGAGCAGTACTTC.